This T cell receptor (beta chain) stems from a study of identical twins. Study findings and constraints: Reduced insertions were recorded for abundant cord blood beta clonotypes, with no such pattern in memory repertoires. A cross-sectional statistical analysis, not follow-up of the same donors, supported the conclusions.

Donors were all healthy Caucasians. The CDR3 is made up of 13 amino acids. Trimming pared 5 bases from V and 4 bases from J, leaving 10 bases between. Germline loops: CDR1 SEHNR, CDR2 FQNEAQ (reference sequence). This clonotype was recorded a few times. As yet, its antigen is unknown. Template switching supplied a universal primer site; unique molecular identifiers were carried on the cDNA. TCRdb re-called the 5' RACE reads with MiXCR, one entry per CDR3 protein. Among hundreds of thousands of distinct CDR3 sequences listed, more than 9% were seen once. This sample was also put to use in a study of yellow fever vaccine responses in identical twins.

The genes are TRBV7-9 and TRBJ2-3; the D call may be TRBD1 or TRBD2 (5 bases each). The source of this sequence is a young woman in good health. The sample taken for sequencing was PBMCs. The CDR3, as DNA: TGTGCCAGCAGCAGGGACCCCTCAGATACGCAGTATTTT. Translated, it gives CASSRDPSDTQYF.